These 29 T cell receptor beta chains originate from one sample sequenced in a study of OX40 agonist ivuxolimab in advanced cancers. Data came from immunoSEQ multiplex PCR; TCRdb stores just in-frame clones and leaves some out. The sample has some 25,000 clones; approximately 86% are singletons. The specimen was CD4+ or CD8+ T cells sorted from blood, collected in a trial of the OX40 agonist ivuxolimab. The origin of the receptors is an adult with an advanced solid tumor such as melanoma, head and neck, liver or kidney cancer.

The CDR3 DNA is TGTGCCAGTAGTAAACTCCGGGACAGGGTCAATGAGCAGTTCTTC. Translated, it gives CASSKLRDRVNEQFF. V gene TRBV19 combines with J gene TRBJ2-1; 9 positions agree with TRBD1. The CDR3 consists of 15 residues. Germline-derived CDR1 and CDR2 are LNHDA and SQIVND (reference sequence). With V trimmed by 4 bases and J by 6 bases, 7 bases remained unmatched.

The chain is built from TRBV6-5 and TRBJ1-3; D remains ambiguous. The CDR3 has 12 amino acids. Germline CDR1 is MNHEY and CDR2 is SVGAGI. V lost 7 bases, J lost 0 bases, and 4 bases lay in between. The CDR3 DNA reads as TGTGCCAGCACTGACTCTGGAAACACCATATATTTT. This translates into CASTDSGNTIYF.

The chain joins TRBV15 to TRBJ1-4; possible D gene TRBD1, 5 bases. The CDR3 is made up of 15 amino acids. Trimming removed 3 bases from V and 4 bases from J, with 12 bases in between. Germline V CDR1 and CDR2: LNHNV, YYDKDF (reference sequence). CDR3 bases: TGTGCCACCAGCAGGCGGGGCCGCCTTAATGAAAAACTGTTTTTT. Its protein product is CATSRRGRLNEKLFF.

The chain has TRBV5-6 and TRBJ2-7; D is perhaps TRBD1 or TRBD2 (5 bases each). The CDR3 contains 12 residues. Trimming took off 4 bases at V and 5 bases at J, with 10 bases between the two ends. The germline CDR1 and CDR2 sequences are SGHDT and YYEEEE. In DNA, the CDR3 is TGTGCCAGCAGCCTGGGACGGGACGAGCAGTACTTC. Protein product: CASSLGRDEQYF.

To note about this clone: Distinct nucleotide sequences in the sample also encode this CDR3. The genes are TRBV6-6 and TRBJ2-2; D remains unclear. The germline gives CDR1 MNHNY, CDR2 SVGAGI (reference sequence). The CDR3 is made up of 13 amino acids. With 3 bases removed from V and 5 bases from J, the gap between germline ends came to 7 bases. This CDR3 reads CASSYTGTGELFF. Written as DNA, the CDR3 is TGTGCCAGCAGTTATACGGGTACCGGGGAGCTGTTTTTT.

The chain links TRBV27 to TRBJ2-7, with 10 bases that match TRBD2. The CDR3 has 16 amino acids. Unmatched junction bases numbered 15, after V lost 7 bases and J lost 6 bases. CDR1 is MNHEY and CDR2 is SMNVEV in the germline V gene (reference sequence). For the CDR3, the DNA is TGTGCCAGCACCCTAAGAGCGGGAGGGCCGGTGGGCGAGCAGTACTTC. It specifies CASTLRAGGPVGEQYF.

Written as DNA, the CDR3 is TGTGCCAGCAGTGGGACAATACAAGAGACCCAGTACTTC. Protein: CASSGTIQETQYF. The chain joins TRBV6-6 to TRBJ2-5; TRBD1 is a possible D gene (6 bases). CDR1 and CDR2 (germline): MNHNY, SVGAGI (reference sequence). This CDR3 is built from 13 residues. V was pared by 5 bases and J by 2 bases, with 9 bases between.

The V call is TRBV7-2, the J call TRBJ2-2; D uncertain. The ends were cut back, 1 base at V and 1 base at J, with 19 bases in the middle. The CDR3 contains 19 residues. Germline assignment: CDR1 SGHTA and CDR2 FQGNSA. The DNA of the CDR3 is TGTGCCAGCAGCTTAGAGTCTCAATACCCCCATAAGAACACCGGGGAGCTGTTTTTT. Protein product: CASSLESQYPHKNTGELFF.

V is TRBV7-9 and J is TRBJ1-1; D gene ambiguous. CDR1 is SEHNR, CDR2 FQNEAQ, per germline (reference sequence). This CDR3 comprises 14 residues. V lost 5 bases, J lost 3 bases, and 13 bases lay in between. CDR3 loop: CASSPPSRDTEAFF. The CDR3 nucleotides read TGTGCCAGCAGCCCCCCAAGCAGAGACACTGAAGCTTTCTTT.

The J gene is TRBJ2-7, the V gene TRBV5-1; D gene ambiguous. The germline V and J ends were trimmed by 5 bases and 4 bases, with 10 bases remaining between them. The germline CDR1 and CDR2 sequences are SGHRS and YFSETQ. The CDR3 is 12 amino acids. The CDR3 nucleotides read TGCGCCAGCAGTTTAAGACCTTACGAGCAGTACTTC. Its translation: CASSLRPYEQYF.

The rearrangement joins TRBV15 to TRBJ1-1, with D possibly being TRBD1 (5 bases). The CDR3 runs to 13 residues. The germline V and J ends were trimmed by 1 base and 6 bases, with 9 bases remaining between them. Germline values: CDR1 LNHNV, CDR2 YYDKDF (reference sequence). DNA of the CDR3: TGTGCCACCAGCAGAGGGGGCGGTTCTGAAGCTTTCTTT. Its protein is CATSRGGGSEAFF.

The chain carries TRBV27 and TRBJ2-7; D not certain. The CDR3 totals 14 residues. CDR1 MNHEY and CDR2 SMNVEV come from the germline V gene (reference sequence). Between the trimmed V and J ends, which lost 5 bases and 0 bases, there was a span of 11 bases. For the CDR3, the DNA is TGTGCCAGCAGTAAATGGGGTAACTCCTACGAGCAGTACTTC. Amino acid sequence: CASSKWGNSYEQYF.

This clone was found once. CDR3 protein: CASSGASGSKYEQYF. The CDR3 nucleotides are TGCGCCAGCAGCGGGGCTAGCGGGAGTAAATACGAGCAGTACTTC. The chain carries TRBV5-1 and TRBJ2-7; 10 nucleotides agree with TRBD2. The CDR3 has 15 residues. V trimming: 4 bases; J trimming: 4 bases; junction bases outside the gene matches: 8. CDR1 is SGHRS and CDR2 is YFSETQ in the germline V gene.

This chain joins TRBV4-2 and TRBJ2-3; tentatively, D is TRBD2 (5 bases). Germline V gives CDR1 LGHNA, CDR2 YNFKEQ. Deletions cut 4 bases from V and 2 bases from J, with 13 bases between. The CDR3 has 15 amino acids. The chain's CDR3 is CASSPSGGDTDTQYF. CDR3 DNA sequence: TGTGCCAGCAGCCCAAGCGGTGGGGACACAGATACGCAGTATTTT.

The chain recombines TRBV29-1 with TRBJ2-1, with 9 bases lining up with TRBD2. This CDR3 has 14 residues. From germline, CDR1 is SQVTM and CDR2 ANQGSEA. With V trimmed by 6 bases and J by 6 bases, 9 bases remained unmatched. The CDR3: CSVVEGGRANEQFF. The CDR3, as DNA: TGCAGCGTCGTCGAGGGCGGGAGGGCCAATGAGCAGTTCTTC.

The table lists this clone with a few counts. DNA for the CDR3: TGTGCCAGCAGCTTCCATGGCAATCAGCCCCAGCATTTT. Its translation: CASSFHGNQPQHF. The chain uses TRBV7-9 and TRBJ1-5, with D hard to call. With 3 bases removed from V and 2 bases from J, the gap between germline ends came to 5 bases. Germline values: CDR1 SEHNR, CDR2 FQNEAQ (reference sequence). The CDR3 is 13 amino acids. Based on the CDR3 plus reference TRBV7-9 and TRBJ1-5, the full variable domain is DTGVSQNPRHKITKRGQNVTFRCDPISEHNRLYWYRQTLGQGPEFLTYFQNEAQLEKSRLLSDRFSAERPKGSFSTLEIQRTEQGDSAMYLCASSFHGNQPQHFGDGTRLSIL.

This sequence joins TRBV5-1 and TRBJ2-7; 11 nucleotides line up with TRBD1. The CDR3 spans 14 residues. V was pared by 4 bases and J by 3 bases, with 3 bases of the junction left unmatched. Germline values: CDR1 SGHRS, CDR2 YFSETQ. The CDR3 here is CASSLGTGGYEQYF. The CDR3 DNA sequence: TGCGCCAGCAGCCTAGGGACAGGGGGCTACGAGCAGTACTTC. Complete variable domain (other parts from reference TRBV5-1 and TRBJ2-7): KAGVTQTPRYLIKTRGQQVTLSCSPISGHRSVSWYQQTPGQGLQFLFEYFSETQRNKGNFPGRFSGRQFSNSRSEMNVSTLELGDSALYLCASSLGTGGYEQYFGPGTRLTVT.

Here the CDR3 reads CASSLGRDYNEQFF. CDR3 DNA: TGTGCCAGCAGTTTGGGTAGGGATTACAATGAGCAGTTCTTC. This chain connects TRBV6-9 to TRBJ2-1; D is ambiguous. Germline assignment: CDR1 MNHGY and CDR2 SVAAGI. The V and J ends lost 4 bases and 4 bases respectively, with 11 bases between them. The CDR3 is made up of 14 amino acids.

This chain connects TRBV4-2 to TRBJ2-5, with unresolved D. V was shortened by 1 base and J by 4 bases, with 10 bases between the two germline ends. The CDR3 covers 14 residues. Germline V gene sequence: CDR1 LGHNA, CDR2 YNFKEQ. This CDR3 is CASSQVRAGETQYF. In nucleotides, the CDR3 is TGTGCCAGCAGCCAAGTACGAGCAGGAGAGACCCAGTACTTC.

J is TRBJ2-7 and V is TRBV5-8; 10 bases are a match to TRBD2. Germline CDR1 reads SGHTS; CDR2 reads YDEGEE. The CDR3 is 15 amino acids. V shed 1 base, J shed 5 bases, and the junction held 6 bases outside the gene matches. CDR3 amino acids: CASSLLPSGSNEQYF. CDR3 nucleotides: TGTGCCAGCAGCTTGCTGCCTAGCGGGAGCAACGAGCAGTACTTC.

The CDR3 DNA reads as TGCGCCAGCAGCCAAGACCCCCCAGGGATGAGCAATCAGCCCCAGCATTTT. As protein: CASSQDPPGMSNQPQHF. The genes are TRBV4-1 and TRBJ1-5; a weak D match, TRBD1 (5 bases). This CDR3 region has 17 residues. Trimming cost V 0 bases and J 1 base, with 13 bases left between them. The germline gives CDR1 MGHRA, CDR2 YSYEKL.

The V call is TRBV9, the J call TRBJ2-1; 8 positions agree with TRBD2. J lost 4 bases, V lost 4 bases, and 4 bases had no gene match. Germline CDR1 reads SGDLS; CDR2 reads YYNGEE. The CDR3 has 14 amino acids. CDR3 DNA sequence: TGTGCCAGCAGCTATAGCGGGGAATACAATGAGCAGTTCTTC. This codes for CASSYSGEYNEQFF. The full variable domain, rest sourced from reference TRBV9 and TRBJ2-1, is DSGVTQTPKHLITATGQRVTLRCSPRSGDLSVYWYQQSLDQGLQFLIQYYNGEERAKGNILERFSAQQFPDLHSELNLSSLELGDSALYFCASSYSGEYNEQFFGPGTRLTVL.

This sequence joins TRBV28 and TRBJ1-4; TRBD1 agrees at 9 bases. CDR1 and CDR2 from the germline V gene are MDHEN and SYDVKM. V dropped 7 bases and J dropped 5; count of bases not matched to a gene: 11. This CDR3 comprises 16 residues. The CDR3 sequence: CASTPYSGTGNEKLFF. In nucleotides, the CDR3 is TGTGCCAGCACCCCTTACTCCGGGACAGGGAATGAAAAACTGTTTTTT.

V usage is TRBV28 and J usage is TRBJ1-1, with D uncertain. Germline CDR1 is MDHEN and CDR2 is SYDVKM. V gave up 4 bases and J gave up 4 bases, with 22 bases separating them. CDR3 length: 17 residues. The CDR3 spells CASSSLSKTTVGTEAFF. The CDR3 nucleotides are TGTGCCAGCAGTTCACTCTCAAAAACGACGGTGGGCACTGAAGCTTTCTTT.

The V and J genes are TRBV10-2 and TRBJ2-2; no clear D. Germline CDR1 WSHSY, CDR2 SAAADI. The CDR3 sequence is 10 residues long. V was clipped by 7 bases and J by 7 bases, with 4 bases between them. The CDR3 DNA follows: TGCGCCAGCAAAAACGGGGAGCTGTTTTTT. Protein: CASKNGELFF.

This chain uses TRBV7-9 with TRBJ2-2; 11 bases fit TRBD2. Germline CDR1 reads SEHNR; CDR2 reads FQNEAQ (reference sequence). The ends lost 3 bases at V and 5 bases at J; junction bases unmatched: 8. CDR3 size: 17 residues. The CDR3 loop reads CASSFSSGRTKTGELFF. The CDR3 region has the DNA TGTGCCAGCAGCTTCTCTAGCGGGAGGACCAAGACCGGGGAGCTGTTTTTT.

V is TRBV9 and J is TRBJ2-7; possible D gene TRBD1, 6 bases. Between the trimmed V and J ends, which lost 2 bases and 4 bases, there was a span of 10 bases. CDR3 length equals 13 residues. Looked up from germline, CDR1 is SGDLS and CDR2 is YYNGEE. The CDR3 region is CASSVGTHYEQYF. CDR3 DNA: TGTGCCAGCAGCGTCGGGACACATTACGAGCAGTACTTC. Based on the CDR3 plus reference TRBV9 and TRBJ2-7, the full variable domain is DSGVTQTPKHLITATGQRVTLRCSPRSGDLSVYWYQQSLDQGLQFLIQYYNGEERAKGNILERFSAQQFPDLHSELNLSSLELGDSALYFCASSVGTHYEQYFGPGTRLTVT.

The CDR3 is CASSRDRGTDTQYF. As DNA, the CDR3 is TGTGCCAGCAGCCGGGACAGGGGCACAGATACGCAGTATTTT. V gene TRBV7-9 combines with J gene TRBJ2-3, with 9 nucleotides matching TRBD1. Germline assignment: CDR1 SEHNR and CDR2 FQNEAQ (reference sequence). The V and J ends lost 5 bases and 1 base, in that order; junction bases with no gene match: 1. The CDR3 consists of 14 residues.

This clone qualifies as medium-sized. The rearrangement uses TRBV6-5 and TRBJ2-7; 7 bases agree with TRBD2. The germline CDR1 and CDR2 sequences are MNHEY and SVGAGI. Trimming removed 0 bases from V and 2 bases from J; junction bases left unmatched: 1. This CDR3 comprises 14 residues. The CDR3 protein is CASSYSGGPYEQYF. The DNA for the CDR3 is TGTGCCAGCAGTTACTCGGGAGGGCCCTACGAGCAGTACTTC.